These 31 T cell receptor beta chains were sequenced from one sample in a study of shared T cell receptors in the human thymus. The repertoire was sequenced with immunoSEQ multiplex PCR; TCRdb's copy has only in-frame clones and lacks some. Of around 65,000 clones detected, 90% to 95% appear once; the ten largest clones hold roughly 0.033%. Sample: thymocytes. The receptors were gathered from a human donor.

The chain recombines TRBV5-1 with TRBJ1-2; a weak D match, TRBD1 (5 bases). Germline lookup yields CDR1 SGHRS and CDR2 YFSETQ. CDR3 length: 17 amino acids. Between the trimmed V and J ends, which lost 5 bases and 4 bases, there was a span of 24 bases. CDR3 loop: CASRPGTSISPPYGYTF. Written as DNA, the CDR3 is TGCGCCAGCAGACCTGGGACTTCTATTTCACCCCCCTATGGCTACACCTTC.

The chain recombines TRBV7-8 with TRBJ2-7; 7 bases fit TRBD2. Germline-derived CDR1 and CDR2 are SGHVS and FQNEAQ. J was trimmed by 6 bases and V by 4 bases; bases with no gene match: 0. The CDR3 is made up of 11 amino acids. The CDR3 bases are TGTGCCAGCAGCTCGGGGGGCGAGCAGTACTTC. As protein: CASSSGGEQYF.

The gene calls are TRBV5-1 and TRBJ1-1; D remains unclear. Germline lookup yields CDR1 SGHRS and CDR2 YFSETQ. The CDR3 covers 18 residues. V dropped 4 bases and J dropped 3 bases, with 25 bases sitting between them. The CDR3 reads CASSQIDKKASPDTEAFF. The CDR3, as DNA: TGCGCCAGCAGCCAAATAGATAAGAAGGCTTCACCAGACACTGAAGCTTTCTTT.

This clone showed up just once. This chain links TRBV7-2 with TRBJ2-3; D is undetermined. The CDR3 spans 15 residues. Germline CDR1 reads SGHTA; CDR2 reads FQGNSA. The V gene lost 3 bases and the J gene lost 1 base, with 11 bases spanning the gap. The CDR3 reads CASSLLPNRTDTQYF. The DNA for the CDR3 is TGTGCCAGCAGCTTGCTCCCTAACCGCACAGATACGCAGTATTTT.

The rearrangement uses TRBV15 and TRBJ2-3, with 10 positions matching TRBD2. Trimming took 1 base from V and 0 from J; bases not matched to a gene: 7. This CDR3 region has 18 residues. The germline gives CDR1 LNHNV, CDR2 YYDKDF (reference sequence). The CDR3 sequence: CATSRASGGPTSTDTQYF. In nucleotides, the CDR3 is TGTGCCACCAGCAGAGCTAGCGGGGGTCCAACTAGCACAGATACGCAGTATTTT.

V and J are TRBV27 and TRBJ2-7; no definite D call. Germline CDR1 reads MNHEY; CDR2 reads SMNVEV (reference sequence). Trimming stripped 5 bases from V and 8 bases from J, with 16 bases between. The CDR3 spans 13 residues. CDR3 protein: CASSRRTRPKQYF. CDR3 sequence (DNA): TGTGCCAGCAGTCGGCGAACGCGTCCCAAGCAGTACTTC.

The chain couples TRBV12-5 to TRBJ2-3; TRBD1 matches 8 bases. CDR1 and CDR2 from the germline V gene are LGHNT and FRNRAP. The CDR3 is 18 residues long. Losses at the gene ends were 2 bases for V and 3 bases for J; bases not matched to a gene: 13. This chain's CDR3 is CASGLLHDGQGRTDTQYF. The CDR3 DNA reads TGTGCTAGTGGTTTGCTCCACGACGGACAGGGACGGACAGATACGCAGTATTTT. The whole variable domain, filled in from reference TRBV12-5 and TRBJ2-3, reads DARVTQTPRHKVTEMGQEVTMRCQPILGHNTVFWYRQTMMQGLELLAYFRNRAPLDDSGMPKDRFSAEMPDATLATLKIQPSEPRDSAVYFCASGLLHDGQGRTDTQYFGPGTRLTVL.

The sample holds one count of this clone. The chain combines TRBV7-2 with TRBJ1-2; TRBD1 matches 9 bases. In germline, CDR1 is SGHTA, CDR2 FQGNSA. The CDR3 covers 17 residues. V shed 2 bases, J shed 6 bases, and the junction held 13 bases outside the gene matches. CDR3 sequence (DNA): TGTGCCAGCAGCTTAATATTAACAGGGGGCACCATTCATGGCTACACCTTC. Residues: CASSLILTGGTIHGYTF.

This chain connects TRBV4-2 to TRBJ2-1; D is unclear. Trimming left V 7 bases short and J 7 bases short, with 8 bases between. Germline V gene data show CDR1 as LGHNA and CDR2 as YNFKEQ. The CDR3 is 11 amino acids. CDR3 bases: TGTGCCAGCATCGCAGGAAATGAGCAGTTCTTC. It yields the protein CASIAGNEQFF.

The chain couples TRBV7-9 to TRBJ2-7; 9 bases line up with TRBD1. Germline CDR1 is SEHNR and CDR2 is FQNEAQ (reference sequence). CDR3 size: 15 residues. V was clipped by 5 bases and J by 5 bases; unmatched bases: 10. Here the CDR3 reads CASSPLQGAKDEQYF. As DNA, the CDR3 is TGTGCCAGCAGCCCTTTACAGGGGGCTAAGGACGAGCAGTACTTC.

V usage is TRBV5-6 and J usage is TRBJ2-2; 7 bases are shared with TRBD2. J lost 1 base, V lost 3 bases, and 3 bases had no gene match. The CDR3 has 15 residues. Germline V gene data show CDR1 as SGHDT and CDR2 as YYEEEE. The CDR3 protein is CASSSGGRNTGELFF. Here the CDR3 DNA reads TGTGCCAGCAGCTCGGGGGGAAGGAACACCGGGGAGCTGTTTTTT.

The chain has TRBV5-1 and TRBJ1-2, with D possibly being TRBD1 (5 bases). Trimming shortened V by 4 bases and J by 6 bases, and 13 bases separated the two germline ends. CDR3 length: 13 amino acids. Germline CDR1 is SGHRS and CDR2 is YFSETQ. The CDR3 loop is CASSLRQMHGYTF. The CDR3 coding sequence is TGCGCCAGCAGCCTTCGACAGATGCATGGCTACACCTTC.

The rearrangement links TRBV7-9 to TRBJ2-5; D tentatively fits TRBD1 or TRBD2 (5 bases each). With the DNA end fitting TRBJ2-7 better, the J assignment may be wrong. From germline, CDR1 is SEHNR and CDR2 FQNEAQ (reference sequence). The CDR3 has 16 amino acids. CDR3 amino acids: CASSLIPGLPFYEQYF. CDR3 DNA sequence: TGTGCCAGCAGCCTAATCCCGGGGCTACCCTTCTACGAGCAGTACTTC.

The chain carries TRBV6-1 and TRBJ1-1; D possibly corresponds to TRBD1 (6 bases). This CDR3 has 17 amino acids. Trimming removed 5 bases at V and 0 bases at J, with 19 bases between. From germline, CDR1 is MNHNS and CDR2 SASEGT. The CDR3 nucleotides read TGTGCCAGCAGTCAAGAGGGGGGACCTAGGTTGAACACTGAAGCTTTCTTT. It encodes CASSQEGGPRLNTEAFF.

The genes are TRBV11-1 and TRBJ2-1; TRBD1 matches 9 bases. CDR3 size: 16 residues. The V and J ends lost 5 bases and 4 bases, in that order; junction bases with no gene match: 9. CDR1 and CDR2 from the germline V gene are SGHAT and FQDESV (reference sequence). The CDR3 protein is CASSLRDRVFYNEQFF. The CDR3 region has the DNA TGTGCCAGCAGCCTTCGGGACAGGGTTTTTTACAATGAGCAGTTCTTC. The variable domain in full, completed from reference TRBV11-1 and TRBJ2-1, reads EAEVAQSPRYKITEKSQAVAFWCDPISGHATLYWYRQILGQGPELLVQFQDESVVDDSQLPKDRFSAERLKGVDSTLKIQPAELGDSAMYLCASSLRDRVFYNEQFFGPGTRLTVL.

The chain uses TRBV10-3 and TRBJ1-4; 7 bases align to TRBD1. This CDR3 is built from 16 residues. Germline V CDR1 and CDR2: ENHRY, SYGVKD. V lost 6 bases and J lost 6; bases outside the gene matches: 13. CDR3 coding DNA: TGTGCCATCAGCCCGGGACAGAGGCCCGGGGATGAAAAACTGTTTTTT. As protein: CAISPGQRPGDEKLFF.

This clone was counted a single time. The chain employs TRBV4-1 and TRBJ1-3; TRBD1 agrees at 10 bases. Germline lookup yields CDR1 MGHRA and CDR2 YSYEKL. The CDR3 runs to 21 residues. With V trimmed by 0 bases and J by 3 bases, 17 bases remained unmatched. CDR3 coding DNA: TGCGCCAGCAGCCAAGACCAGTCAGGGACAGGGGCCTCGAGGTTTGGAAACACCATATATTTT. Protein sequence: CASSQDQSGTGASRFGNTIYF.

The CDR3: CASSVDSGGRTDTQYF. In DNA form, the CDR3 reads TGTGCCAGCAGCGTAGATAGCGGGGGCCGCACAGATACGCAGTATTTT. This rearrangement joins TRBV9 to TRBJ2-3, with 9 bases matching TRBD2. The germline V gene encodes CDR1 SGDLS and CDR2 YYNGEE. The J segment lost 1 base and the V segment lost 0 bases, leaving 3 bases of the junction unmatched. This CDR3 has 16 amino acids.

The chain has TRBV12-5 and TRBJ1-1; TRBD1 might be the D (5 bases). The CDR3 loop spans 15 amino acids. Trimming cost V 3 bases and J 5 bases, with 16 bases left between them. CDR1 is LGHNT and CDR2 is FRNRAP in the germline V gene. The CDR3 nucleotides read TGTGCTAGTGGTTTTAGGTGTGGGGCGAATACTGAAGCTTTCTTT. As protein: CASGFRCGANTEAFF.

V is TRBV9 and J is TRBJ2-7; 10 bases match TRBD1. The CDR3 runs 16 residues. Germline V gene lookup returns CDR1 SGDLS and CDR2 YYNGEE. The V and J ends lost 0 bases and 4 bases, in that order; junction bases with no gene match: 7. The CDR3 nucleotides read TGTGCCAGCAGCGTAGCTGAGGGACAGGGGAAATACGAGCAGTACTTC. Protein sequence: CASSVAEGQGKYEQYF.

This sequence joins TRBV5-4 and TRBJ2-5; 11 bases match TRBD2. The CDR3 loop spans 14 amino acids. Germline CDR1 reads SGHNT; CDR2 reads YYREEE (reference sequence). Unmatched junction bases numbered 6, after V lost 8 bases and J lost 3 bases. DNA for the CDR3: TGTGCCAGTTCGGGGACTAGCGGTAAAGAGACCCAGTACTTC. As protein: CASSGTSGKETQYF.

The genes are TRBV14 and TRBJ2-7, with 9 positions matching TRBD1. V dropped 3 bases and J dropped 2; count of bases not matched to a gene: 2. CDR3 size: 14 residues. Germline loops: CDR1 SGHDN, CDR2 FVKESK. The CDR3 reads CASSQGTGPYEQYF. The CDR3 region has the DNA TGTGCCAGCAGCCAGGGGACAGGGCCCTACGAGCAGTACTTC.

This chain connects TRBV2 to TRBJ2-7; D might be TRBD2 (6 bases). CDR1 SNHLY and CDR2 FYNNEI come from the germline V gene. The CDR3 loop spans 14 amino acids. V lost 3 bases and J lost 3, with 12 bases in between. The CDR3 bases are TGTGCCAGCAGTGAGCGGGGAAAATTCTACGAGCAGTACTTC. Amino acids: CASSERGKFYEQYF.

The gene calls are TRBV5-1 and TRBJ2-7, with no clear D. Germline V gene data show CDR1 as SGHRS and CDR2 as YFSETQ. This CDR3 spans 14 amino acids. V lost 5 bases, J lost 6 bases, and 18 bases lay in between. The CDR3 DNA is TGCGCCAGCAGGGGCCCCTTGGCAGCTCCCGAGCAGTACTTC. It codes for CASRGPLAAPEQYF.

This chain links TRBV7-8 with TRBJ1-6; perhaps TRBD1 as D (5 bases). This CDR3 region has 14 residues. V shed 3 bases and J shed 6 bases, with 9 bases lying between them. Germline assignment: CDR1 SGHVS and CDR2 FQNEAQ. The DNA for the CDR3 is TGTGCCAGCAGCTTCAGGGAACGTAATTCACCCCTCCACTTT. Translation: CASSFRERNSPLHF.

This clone was recorded only once. V is TRBV4-2 and J is TRBJ1-2; weak D call: TRBD1 (6 bases). Trimming stripped 0 bases from V and 4 bases from J, with 15 bases between. Per germline, CDR1 LGHNA and CDR2 YNFKEQ. The CDR3 totals 16 residues. The CDR3 protein is CASSQDRQGSPYGYTF. In nucleotides, the CDR3 is TGTGCCAGCAGCCAAGATCGCCAGGGGAGTCCCTATGGCTACACCTTC.

The chain recombines TRBV2 with TRBJ2-2, with 9 positions matching TRBD2. V trimming: 4 bases; J trimming: 5 bases; junction bases outside the gene matches: 14. Per germline, CDR1 SNHLY and CDR2 FYNNEI. The CDR3 loop spans 18 amino acids. This chain's CDR3 is CASSGRLAGSPPTGELFF. The CDR3, as DNA: TGTGCCAGCAGTGGTAGGCTAGCGGGGTCCCCCCCGACCGGGGAGCTGTTTTTT.

The rearrangement uses TRBV28 and TRBJ1-3; 7 nucleotides agree with TRBD1. Germline CDR1 reads MDHEN; CDR2 reads SYDVKM. The junction had 7 bases not matched to a gene; V was cut back by 6 bases and J by 5 bases. There are 14 residues in the CDR3. CDR3 in amino acids: CASSSGQARNTIYF. CDR3 DNA: TGTGCCAGCAGCTCAGGACAGGCTAGAAACACCATATATTTT. Complete variable domain (other parts from reference TRBV28 and TRBJ1-3): DVKVTQSSRYLVKRTGEKVFLECVQDMDHENMFWYRQDPGLGLRLIYFSYDVKMKEKGDIPEGYSVSREKKERFSLILESASTNQTSMYLCASSSGQARNTIYFGEGSWLTVV.

The J gene is TRBJ1-6, the V gene TRBV4-3, with 8 bases that match TRBD1. This CDR3 has 18 residues. V lost 0 bases, J lost 7 bases, and 11 bases stayed unmatched. Per the germline V gene, CDR1 is LGHNA and CDR2 is YSLEER. The CDR3 is CASSQEWRQGAPNSPLHF. Here the CDR3 DNA reads TGCGCCAGCAGCCAAGAATGGAGGCAGGGGGCCCCAAATTCACCCCTCCACTTT.

V usage is TRBV7-9 and J usage is TRBJ1-5; weak D call: TRBD1 (5 bases). V was pared by 1 base and J by 0 bases, with 10 bases between. Germline V gene data show CDR1 as SEHNR and CDR2 as FQNEAQ (reference sequence). This CDR3 is built from 16 residues. CDR3 protein: CASSLDPGTSNQPQHF. The CDR3 bases are TGTGCCAGCAGCTTAGATCCAGGGACTAGCAATCAGCCCCAGCATTTT.

This chain uses TRBV9 with TRBJ2-7; the match to TRBD1 covers 7 bases. The CDR3 loop spans 14 amino acids. Germline CDR1 reads SGDLS; CDR2 reads YYNGEE. The J segment lost 0 bases and the V segment lost 3 bases, leaving 3 bases of the junction unmatched. CDR3 DNA: TGTGCCAGCAGCGGAGGGACAGCCTCCTACGAGCAGTACTTC. It codes for CASSGGTASYEQYF.